The entry below gives a single T cell receptor (beta chain) sequence along with its context. In the same sample, other DNA sequences code for this CDR3. The sample belongs to a study of control samples from healthy donors and cancer patients. Trimming removed 1 base from V and 5 bases from J; junction bases left unmatched: 1. Germline lookup yields CDR1 LNHNV and CDR2 YYDKDF (reference sequence). This CDR3 has 13 amino acids. Produced via immunoSEQ multiplex PCR; TCRdb's table is partial and in-frame only. The table has 89,000 or so clones, roughly 86% seen once. The clonotype originates from a man aged 50-59 years in good health. The chain uses TRBV15 and TRBJ1-2; 7 bases are a match to TRBD1. The sample was blood. CDR3 in DNA: TGTGCCACCAGCAGAGGGACAGGTTATGGCTACACCTTC. Amino acids: CATSRGTGYGYTF.